This TCR beta chain was observed in a study of blood T cell repertoires in COVID-19. Study background: COVID-19 samples, acute and convalescent, were from the United States, Italy and Spain. In each case, the material was cDNA or gDNA derived from T cells, B-cell-depleted T cells, or PBMCs.

CDR3 length equals 18 residues. With 3 bases clipped from V and 5 bases from J, the junction kept 14 bases outside the gene matches. The germline gives CDR1 MGHRA, CDR2 YSYEKL. Original handling: Amplification from reference gene primers served as the basis for estimated nucleated cell counts. Libraries were prepared by immunoSEQ multiplex PCR; TCRdb keeps only in-frame clonotypes and omits some of them. V and J calls and clone size are copied from that table; D and trimming were computed from the DNA. In the table there are roughly 220,000 clones, 65% to 90% of which are singletons. The specimen sequenced was PBMCs or T cells enriched from blood (not recorded which). The chain couples TRBV4-1 to TRBJ2-3; 10 positions match TRBD1. The origin of this receptor is a woman between 40 and 50 years old with acute COVID-19. The CDR3 coding sequence is TGCGCCAGCAGCCACAGCCCGACCGGGACAGGGGATGTAGATACGCAGTATTTT. It translates to CASSHSPTGTGDVDTQYF.